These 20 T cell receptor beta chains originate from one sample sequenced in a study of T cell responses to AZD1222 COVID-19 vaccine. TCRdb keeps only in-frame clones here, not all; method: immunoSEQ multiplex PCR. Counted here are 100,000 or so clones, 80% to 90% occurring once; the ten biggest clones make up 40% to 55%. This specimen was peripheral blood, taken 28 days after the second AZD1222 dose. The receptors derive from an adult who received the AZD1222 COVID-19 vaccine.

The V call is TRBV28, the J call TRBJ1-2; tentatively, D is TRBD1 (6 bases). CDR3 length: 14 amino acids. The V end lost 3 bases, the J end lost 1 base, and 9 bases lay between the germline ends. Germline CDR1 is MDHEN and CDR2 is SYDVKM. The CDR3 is CASSFDRINYGYTF. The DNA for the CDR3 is TGTGCCAGCAGTTTTGACAGGATTAACTATGGCTACACCTTC.

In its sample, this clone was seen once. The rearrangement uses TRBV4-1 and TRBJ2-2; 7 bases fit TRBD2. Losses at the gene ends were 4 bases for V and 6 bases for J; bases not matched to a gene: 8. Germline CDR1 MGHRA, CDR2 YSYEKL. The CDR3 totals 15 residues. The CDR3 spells CASSLRAGDPGELFF. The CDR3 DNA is TGCGCCAGCAGCCTGAGGGCGGGAGACCCCGGGGAGCTGTTTTTT.

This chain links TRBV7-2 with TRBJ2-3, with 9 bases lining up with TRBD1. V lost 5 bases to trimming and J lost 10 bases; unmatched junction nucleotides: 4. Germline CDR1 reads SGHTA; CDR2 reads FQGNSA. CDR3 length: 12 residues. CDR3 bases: TGTGCCAGCAGCCTAGGGACAGGGTCGCAGTATTTT. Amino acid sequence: CASSLGTGSQYF.

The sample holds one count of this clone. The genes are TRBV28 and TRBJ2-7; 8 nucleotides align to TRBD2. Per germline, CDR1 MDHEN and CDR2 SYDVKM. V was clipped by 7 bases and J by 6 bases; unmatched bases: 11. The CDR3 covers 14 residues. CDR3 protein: CASTRPGLEGEQYF. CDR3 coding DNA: TGTGCCAGCACCCGCCCGGGACTAGAAGGCGAGCAGTACTTC.

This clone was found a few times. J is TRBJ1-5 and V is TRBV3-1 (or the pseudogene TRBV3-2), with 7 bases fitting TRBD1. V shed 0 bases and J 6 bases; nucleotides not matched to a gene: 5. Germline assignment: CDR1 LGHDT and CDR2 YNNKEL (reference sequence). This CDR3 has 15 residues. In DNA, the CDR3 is TGTGCCAGCAGCCAAGATTCGACAGGGAGTCAGCCCCAGCATTTT. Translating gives CASSQDSTGSQPQHF.

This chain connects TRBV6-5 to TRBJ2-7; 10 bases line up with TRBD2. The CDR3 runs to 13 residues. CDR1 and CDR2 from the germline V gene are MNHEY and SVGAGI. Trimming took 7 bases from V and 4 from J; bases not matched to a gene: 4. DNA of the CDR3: TGTGCCAGCAAGGGACTAGCGAGGTACGAGCAGTACTTC. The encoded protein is CASKGLARYEQYF.

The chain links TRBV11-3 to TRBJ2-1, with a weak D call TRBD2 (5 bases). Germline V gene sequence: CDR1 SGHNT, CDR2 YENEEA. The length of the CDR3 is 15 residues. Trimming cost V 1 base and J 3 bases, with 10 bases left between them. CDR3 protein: CASSLGAELYNEQFF. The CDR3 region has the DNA TGTGCCAGCAGCTTAGGAGCGGAACTCTACAATGAGCAGTTCTTC.

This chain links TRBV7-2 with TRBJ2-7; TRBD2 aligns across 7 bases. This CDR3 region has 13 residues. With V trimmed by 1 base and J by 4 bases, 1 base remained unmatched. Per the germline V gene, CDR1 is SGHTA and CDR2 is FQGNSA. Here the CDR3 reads CASSLVGGYEQYF. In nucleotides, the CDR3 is TGTGCCAGCAGCTTAGTGGGGGGGTACGAGCAGTACTTC.

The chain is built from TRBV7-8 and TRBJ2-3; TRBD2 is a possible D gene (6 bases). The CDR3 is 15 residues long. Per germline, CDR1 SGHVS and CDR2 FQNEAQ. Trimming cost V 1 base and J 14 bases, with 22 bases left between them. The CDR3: CASSLDVGPGLRGYF. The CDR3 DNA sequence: TGTGCCAGCAGCTTAGACGTGGGACCGGGACTCCGCGGGTATTTT.

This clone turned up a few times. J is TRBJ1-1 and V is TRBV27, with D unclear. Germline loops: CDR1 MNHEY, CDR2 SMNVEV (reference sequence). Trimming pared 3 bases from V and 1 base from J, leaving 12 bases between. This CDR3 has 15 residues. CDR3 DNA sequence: TGTGCCAGCAGTTTCAAACAGTTCGGGAACACTGAAGCTTTCTTT. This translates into CASSFKQFGNTEAFF.

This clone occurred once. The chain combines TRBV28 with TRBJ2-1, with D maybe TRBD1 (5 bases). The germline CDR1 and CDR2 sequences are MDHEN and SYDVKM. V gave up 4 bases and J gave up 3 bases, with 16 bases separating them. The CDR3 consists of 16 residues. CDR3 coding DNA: TGTGCCAGCAGTTCCCTGGGCCAGGGCCACTACAATGAGCAGTTCTTC. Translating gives CASSSLGQGHYNEQFF.

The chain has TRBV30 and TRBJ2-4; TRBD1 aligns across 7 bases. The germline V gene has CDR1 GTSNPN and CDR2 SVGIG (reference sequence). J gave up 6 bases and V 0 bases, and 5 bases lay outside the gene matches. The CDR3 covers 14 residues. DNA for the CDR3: TGTGCCTGGAGTGTACAGGGGACGGGAAACATTCAGTACTTC. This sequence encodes CAWSVQGTGNIQYF.

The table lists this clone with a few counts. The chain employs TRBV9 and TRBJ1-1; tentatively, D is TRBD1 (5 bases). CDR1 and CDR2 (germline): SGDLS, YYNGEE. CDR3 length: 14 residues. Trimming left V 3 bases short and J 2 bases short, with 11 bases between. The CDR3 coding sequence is TGTGCCAGCAGCGCCAACGGGGCTAACACTGAAGCTTTCTTT. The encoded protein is CASSANGANTEAFF.

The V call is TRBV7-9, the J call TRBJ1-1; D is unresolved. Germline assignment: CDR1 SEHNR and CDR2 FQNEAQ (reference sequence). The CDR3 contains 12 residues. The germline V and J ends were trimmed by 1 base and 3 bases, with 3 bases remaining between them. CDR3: CASSLDYTEAFF. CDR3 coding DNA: TGTGCCAGCAGCTTAGATTACACTGAAGCTTTCTTT.

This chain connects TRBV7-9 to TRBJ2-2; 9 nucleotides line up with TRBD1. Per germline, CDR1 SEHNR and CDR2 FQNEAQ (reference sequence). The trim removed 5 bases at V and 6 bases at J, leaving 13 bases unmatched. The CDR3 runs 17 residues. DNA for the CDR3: TGTGCCAGCAGCCCGGCTATGGGACAGGGTTCCCCCGGGGAGCTGTTTTTT. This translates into CASSPAMGQGSPGELFF.

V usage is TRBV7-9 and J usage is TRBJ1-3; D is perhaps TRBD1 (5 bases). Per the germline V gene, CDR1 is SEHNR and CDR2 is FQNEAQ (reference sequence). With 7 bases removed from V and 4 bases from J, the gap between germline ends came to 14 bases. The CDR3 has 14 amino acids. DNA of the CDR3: TGTGCCAGCACCCGTGGGGGGTTAGGAAACACCATATATTTT. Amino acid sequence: CASTRGGLGNTIYF.

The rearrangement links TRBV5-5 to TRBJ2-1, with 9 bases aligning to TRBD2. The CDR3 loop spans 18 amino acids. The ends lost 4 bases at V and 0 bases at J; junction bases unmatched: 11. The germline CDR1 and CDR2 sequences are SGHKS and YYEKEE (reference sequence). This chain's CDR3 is CASSGRLSGSGSYNEQFF. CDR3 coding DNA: TGTGCCAGCAGCGGGCGGCTTAGCGGGAGTGGCTCCTACAATGAGCAGTTCTTC. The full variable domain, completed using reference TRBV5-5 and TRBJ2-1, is DAGVTQSPTHLIKTRGQQVTLRCSPISGHKSVSWYQQVLGQGPQFIFQYYEKEERGRGNFPDRFSARQFPNYSSELNVNALLLGDSALYLCASSGRLSGSGSYNEQFFGPGTRLTVL.

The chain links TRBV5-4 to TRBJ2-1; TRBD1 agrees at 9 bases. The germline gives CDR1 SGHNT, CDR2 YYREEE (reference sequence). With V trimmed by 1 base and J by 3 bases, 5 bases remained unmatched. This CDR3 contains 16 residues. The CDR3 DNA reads TGTGCCAGCAGCTTGAAGGAGACAGGGGGCTACAATGAGCAGTTCTTC. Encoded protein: CASSLKETGGYNEQFF.

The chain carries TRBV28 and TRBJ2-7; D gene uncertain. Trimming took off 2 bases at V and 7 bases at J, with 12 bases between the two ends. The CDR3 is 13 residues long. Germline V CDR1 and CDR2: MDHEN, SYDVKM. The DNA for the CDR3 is TGTGCCAGCAGTTTAGCCCAGGTCTGGGAGCAGTACTTC. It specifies CASSLAQVWEQYF. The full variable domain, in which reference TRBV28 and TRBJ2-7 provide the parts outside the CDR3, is DVKVTQSSRYLVKRTGEKVFLECVQDMDHENMFWYRQDPGLGLRLIYFSYDVKMKEKGDIPEGYSVSREKKERFSLILESASTNQTSMYLCASSLAQVWEQYFGPGTRLTVT.

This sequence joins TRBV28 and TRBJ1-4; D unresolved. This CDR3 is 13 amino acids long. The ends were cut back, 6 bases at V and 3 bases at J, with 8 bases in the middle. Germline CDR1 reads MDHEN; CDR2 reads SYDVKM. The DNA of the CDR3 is TGTGCCAGCAGCAAACGGCCTAATGAAAAACTGTTTTTT. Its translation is CASSKRPNEKLFF.